The present T cell receptor beta chain was sequenced within a study of T cell responses to AZD1222 COVID-19 vaccine. Across the whole study: Pooled in the analysis were second doses at about 4 or about 12 weeks. Whole-study results and caveats: Clonal diversity was possibly underestimated, and the donors were mostly white British, with more females. Two doses of AZD1222 preceded a rise in Spike-specific TCR breadth and depth. Spike was spanned by vaccine-associated CD4 TCRs, which were dominant at 160-218 and 743-854.

This CDR3 is 14 amino acids long. From germline, CDR1 is KGHDR and CDR2 SFDVKD. Trimming took 3 bases from V and 4 from J, leaving 11 bases between them. A note on this clone: As yet, its antigen is unknown.

This table comes from immunoSEQ multiplex PCR, and its TCRdb copy is limited to in-frame clones, with some not included. The sample contains approximately 140,000 clones, approximately 90% of which appear only once. V is TRBV24-1 and J is TRBJ1-2; D is ambiguous. This sequence was found in an adult in good health. The sample consisted of peripheral blood, taken on day 0 of AZD1222 vaccination. The CDR3 sequence: CATSDPGPVYGYTF. The CDR3 DNA follows: TGTGCCACCAGTGATCCGGGTCCCGTCTATGGCTACACCTTC.